This T cell receptor (beta chain) originates from a study of T cell changes during pregnancy in multiple sclerosis. V was clipped by 7 bases and J by 7 bases; unmatched bases: 10. This CDR3 is 14 amino acids long. The germline V gene encodes CDR1 SEHNR and CDR2 FQNEAQ (reference sequence). Repertoires were generated with immunoSEQ multiplex PCR, while TCRdb's copy carries only in-frame clones and drops some. The table shows approximately 80,000 clones, with about 94% occurring only once. The sequencing used peripheral blood, collected in the second trimester of pregnancy. The chain is built from TRBV7-9 and TRBJ1-2; TRBD1 matches at 9 bases. This receptor was obtained from a female donor in good health, enrolled as a control in a pregnancy study. This CDR3 is CASTVTGGGSGYTF. CDR3 bases: TGTGCCAGCACCGTGACAGGGGGGGGTAGTGGCTACACCTTC.